This T cell receptor (beta chain) originates from a study of blood T cell repertoires in COVID-19. Across the whole study: The United States, Italy and Spain provided the acute and convalescent COVID-19 samples. PBMCs, B-cell-depleted T cells, or T cells provided the cDNA or gDNA that made up the material.

This CDR3 has 13 residues. Deletions cut 1 base from V and 9 bases from J, with 13 bases between. The V gene's germline CDR1 is MNHNS and CDR2 SASEGT. The Seattle site enrolled patients during active infection and followed them longitudinally. Original methodology: Scientists estimated how many nucleated cells there were by amplifying reference gene primers. Profiled with immunoSEQ multiplex PCR; TCRdb holds only in-frame clones, not every one. V, J and clone size were drawn from that table, and D and trimming were deduced from the DNA. The repertoire holds some 390,000 clones, with around 91% as singletons.

This sequence originates from a woman between 40 and 50 years old with COVID-19, enrolled during active disease. Sample: peripheral blood. V gene TRBV6-1 combines with J gene TRBJ2-7, with D possibly being TRBD1 (6 bases). The CDR3 is CASSEVFSRGQYF. CDR3 bases: TGTGCCAGCAGTGAAGTCTTCAGCAGGGGGCAGTACTTC.